The TCR beta chain under discussion was sequenced for a study of graft-versus-host responses after intestinal transplantation. Study as a whole: Those transplanted obtained multivisceral, liver-intestinal, or isolated intestinal grafts. Anti-thymocyte globulin induction, then tacrolimus and steroids for around three years, went to all recipients.

Sequencing used immunoSEQ multiplex PCR; TCRdb keeps in-frame clones, though not all of them. The data hold under 7,000 clones, with 69% observed a single time. Study-level points and caveats: Declining HvG levels early post-transplant were linked to peak circulating GvH clone levels.

The CDR3 spans 14 residues. Trimming cost V 1 base and J 4 bases, with 8 bases left between them. Germline loops: CDR1 LGHNA, CDR2 YNFKEQ. This clone came up a few times. Antigen unknown. Lymphocytes from graft epithelium and lamina propria were isolated. The specimen was ileum tissue, collected roughly 290 days after intestinal transplant. The TCR originated in a human patient who received an intestinal transplant, so some T cells may come from the graft donor. The rearrangement joins TRBV4-2 to TRBJ2-1; D gene unclear. The CDR3 spells CASSQVSKYNEQFF. The DNA of the CDR3 is TGTGCCAGCAGCCAAGTTTCGAAATACAATGAGCAGTTCTTC.